Here is one T cell receptor (beta chain) with its context. Its specificity is unknown. Produced via immunoSEQ multiplex PCR; TCRdb's table is partial and in-frame only. There are roughly 58,000 clones in the sample; around 81% occur only once, and approximately 4.5% lies in the top ten. Trimming cost V 3 bases and J 0 bases, with 12 bases left between them. CDR3 size: 16 residues. Germline V gives CDR1 MGHRA, CDR2 YSYEKL. These data belong to a study of T cells in localized non-small cell lung cancer. Broader study findings: Sequencing was limited to one tumor region, leaving the possibility of heterogeneity open. Elevated circulating T cell density in blood was associated with longer overall survival. Maximal T cell clonality occurred in uninvolved adjacent lung, with tumor ranking below it. Median roughly 57 top-100 tumor clones were shared with paired adjacent lung.

The source material was PBMCs, sampled before any cancer treatment. The genes are TRBV4-1 and TRBJ1-3; weak D call: TRBD1 (5 bases). The clonotype originates from a man between 40 and 70 years old with stage II lung adenocarcinoma. CDR3 coding DNA: TGCGCCAGCAGCCACCGCCGGGACTTCTCTGGAAACACCATATATTTT. The encoded protein is CASSHRRDFSGNTIYF.